This T cell receptor (beta chain) is from a study of Ad26.COV2.S vaccination and SARS-CoV-2 variants. Overall study context: Doses of Ad26.COV2.S were injected into muscle once or twice, 56 days apart.

The treatment is: 15 to 20 received Ad26.COV2.S at low or high dose, single or two shots; about 5 received placebo; per-sample allocation not given. The investigators took samples on day 63 after the first vaccine or placebo injection. Germline V gene sequence: CDR1 GTSNPN, CDR2 SVGIG (reference sequence). Trimming took 0 bases from V and 1 from J; bases not matched to a gene: 8. The CDR3 is made up of 18 amino acids. Profiling relied on immunoSEQ multiplex PCR, and the TCRdb table lists in-frame clones only, not all of them. The sample carries about 430,000 clones, 90% recorded once. The sequencing here drew on peripheral blood, taken in a trial of Ad26.COV2.S vaccine versus placebo. The J gene is TRBJ1-6, the V gene TRBV30; TRBD1 agrees at 8 bases. The sequence was obtained from a person aged 18 to 59 who received the Ad26.COV2.S COVID-19 vaccine or a placebo. The CDR3 sequence is CAWSVMAGGSSYNSPLHF. The DNA of the CDR3 is TGTGCCTGGAGTGTAATGGCAGGGGGCAGTTCCTATAATTCACCCCTCCACTTT.